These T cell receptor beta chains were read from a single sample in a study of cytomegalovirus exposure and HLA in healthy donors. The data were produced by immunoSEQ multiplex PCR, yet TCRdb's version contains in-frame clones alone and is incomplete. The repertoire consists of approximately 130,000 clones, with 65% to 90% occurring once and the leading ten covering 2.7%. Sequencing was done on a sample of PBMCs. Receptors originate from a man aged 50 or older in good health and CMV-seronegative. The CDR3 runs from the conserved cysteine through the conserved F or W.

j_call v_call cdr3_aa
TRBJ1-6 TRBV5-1 CASRTSDSYNSPLHF
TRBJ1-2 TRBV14 CASSQPGVPGGYTF
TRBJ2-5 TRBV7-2 CASSPDRAGLETQYF
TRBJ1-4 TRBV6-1 CASSRTGLFEKLFF
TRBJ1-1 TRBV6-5 CASSPGTGKNTEAFF
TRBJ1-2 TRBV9 CASSAGQGWVDGYTF
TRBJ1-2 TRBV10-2 CASSAGTYHGYTF
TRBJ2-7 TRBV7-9 CASSSADRGHYEQYF
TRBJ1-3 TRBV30 CAWSVQADTIYF
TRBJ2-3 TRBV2 CASRPQGAFRADTQYF
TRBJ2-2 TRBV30 CAWRTGSTGELFF
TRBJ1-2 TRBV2 CASTVIQGGSVGYTF
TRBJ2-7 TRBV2 CASSGETRGPYEQYF
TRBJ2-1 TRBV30 CAWSGGAGNEQFF
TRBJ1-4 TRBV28 CASREGVTNEKLFF
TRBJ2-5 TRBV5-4 CASSKWGGRGETQYF
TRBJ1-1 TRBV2 CASRDWNTEAFF
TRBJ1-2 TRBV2 CASITDRNYGYTF
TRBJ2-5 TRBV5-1 CASSLAASGGSEETQYF
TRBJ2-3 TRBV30 CAWSVSDTQYF
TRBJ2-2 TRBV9 CASSARDRNTGELFF
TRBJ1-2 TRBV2 CASSVTAETYGYTF
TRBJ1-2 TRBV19 CASSIGRQGRQGYTF
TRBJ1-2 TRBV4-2 CASSQGSQGNDGYTF
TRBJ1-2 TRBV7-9 CASSHLDRGSHYGYTF
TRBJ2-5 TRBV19 CASSLQGGPGEGTQYF
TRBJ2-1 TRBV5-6 CASSLAGLYNEQFF
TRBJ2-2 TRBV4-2 CASSQEGGNTGELFF
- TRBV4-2 CASSQDKYGSYEQYF
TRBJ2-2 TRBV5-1 CASTGQGITGELFF
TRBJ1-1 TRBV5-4 CASSFSLNTEAFF
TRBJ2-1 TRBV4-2 CASSQEATSGGLNEQFF
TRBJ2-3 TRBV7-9 CASRRTGDTQYF
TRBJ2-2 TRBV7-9 CASSSNRDETSGELFF
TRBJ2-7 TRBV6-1 CASSAPSWSSYEQYF
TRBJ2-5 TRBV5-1 CASSPGALRETQYF